The rows below give T cell receptor beta chains drawn from one sample of a study of blood T cell repertoires in COVID-19. TCRdb's copy holds only in-frame clones and misses some; the assay was immunoSEQ multiplex PCR. The sample includes a few hundred thousand clones, around nine tenths seen only once; the top ten take approximately 2%. Sequencing input: PBMCs or T cells enriched from blood (not recorded which). All receptors come from a woman aged 40-49 years who had recovered from COVID-19. The CDR3 runs from the conserved cysteine through the conserved F or W. The order of the fields is J gene, D gene, clone size, V gene, CDR3 protein, CDR3 DNA. D genes are given only for firm matches. Expanded clones are given a class, and other clones once, few, many or no size at all.

j_gene: TRBJ2-1; d_gene: -; abundance: -; v_gene: TRBV11-3; CDR3aa: CASSFRPPYNEQFF; CDR3nt: TGTGCCAGCAGCTTCAGGCCCCCCTACAATGAGCAGTTCTTC
j_gene: TRBJ1-1; d_gene: -; abundance: -; v_gene: TRBV30; CDR3aa: CAWSVREGMTEAFF; CDR3nt: TGTGCCTGGAGTGTACGGGAGGGGATGACTGAAGCTTTCTTT
j_gene: TRBJ2-1; d_gene: -; abundance: once; v_gene: TRBV10-1; CDR3aa: CASSRDTAYNEQFF; CDR3nt: TGCGCCAGCAGTCGGGACACAGCCTACAATGAGCAGTTCTTC
j_gene: TRBJ1-1; d_gene: TRBD1; abundance: -; v_gene: TRBV24-1; CDR3aa: CATASGQLNTEAFF; CDR3nt: TGTGCCACTGCCTCGGGACAGTTGAACACTGAAGCTTTCTTT
j_gene: TRBJ2-6; d_gene: TRBD2; abundance: -; v_gene: TRBV5-1; CDR3aa: CASSLTSGASGANVLTF; CDR3nt: TGCGCCAGCAGCTTGACTAGCGGGGCCTCTGGGGCCAACGTCCTGACTTTC
j_gene: TRBJ2-3; d_gene: -; abundance: -; v_gene: TRBV11-3; CDR3aa: CASSLSGPDTQYF; CDR3nt: TGTGCCAGCAGCCTTAGTGGTCCAGATACGCAGTATTTT
j_gene: TRBJ2-7; d_gene: -; abundance: -; v_gene: TRBV24-1; CDR3aa: CATSDPVTYEQYF; CDR3nt: TGTGCCACCAGTGACCCGGTTACCTACGAGCAGTACTTC
j_gene: TRBJ1-3; d_gene: -; abundance: -; v_gene: TRBV28; CDR3aa: CASSFGSISGNTIYF; CDR3nt: TGTGCCAGCAGTTTCGGGTCAATTTCTGGAAACACCATATATTTT
j_gene: TRBJ2-1; d_gene: -; abundance: -; v_gene: TRBV5-5; CDR3aa: CASSLAGEQFF; CDR3nt: TGTGCCAGCAGCTTGGCCGGTGAGCAGTTCTTC
j_gene: TRBJ2-5; d_gene: TRBD1; abundance: -; v_gene: TRBV11-2; CDR3aa: CASSLGQTGKQETQYF; CDR3nt: TGTGCCAGCAGCTTAGGTCAGACAGGGAAGCAAGAGACCCAGTACTTC
j_gene: TRBJ2-1; d_gene: -; abundance: -; v_gene: TRBV4-2; CDR3aa: CASSQGPGSSYNEQFF; CDR3nt: TGTGCCAGCAGCCAAGGACCGGGGAGCTCCTACAATGAGCAGTTCTTC
j_gene: TRBJ2-1; d_gene: TRBD2; abundance: -; v_gene: TRBV29-1; CDR3aa: CSADPSPPLAGGNEQFF; CDR3nt: TGCAGCGCCGACCCCTCCCCCCCACTAGCGGGAGGCAATGAGCAGTTCTTC
j_gene: TRBJ2-3; d_gene: -; abundance: -; v_gene: TRBV7-2; CDR3aa: CASSTQREIDTQYF; CDR3nt: TGTGCCAGCAGCACGCAACGGGAGATAGATACGCAGTATTTT
j_gene: TRBJ2-3; d_gene: -; abundance: -; v_gene: TRBV2; CDR3aa: CASSEAGVEDTQYF; CDR3nt: TGTGCCAGCAGTGAAGCGGGAGTGGAGGATACGCAGTATTTT
j_gene: TRBJ2-2; d_gene: -; abundance: few; v_gene: TRBV4-3; CDR3aa: CASNLYYGSGAGELFF; CDR3nt: TGCGCCAGCAATTTATACTACGGGAGCGGCGCCGGGGAGCTGTTTTTT
j_gene: TRBJ1-2; d_gene: -; abundance: -; v_gene: TRBV15; CDR3aa: CATSPWLDSYGYTF; CDR3nt: TGTGCCACCAGCCCCTGGCTGGACAGCTATGGCTACACCTTC
j_gene: TRBJ1-1; d_gene: TRBD1; abundance: -; v_gene: TRBV29-1; CDR3aa: CSGSTGVNTEAFF; CDR3nt: TGCAGCGGTTCGACAGGGGTGAACACTGAAGCTTTCTTT
j_gene: TRBJ2-7; d_gene: TRBD1; abundance: -; v_gene: TRBV28; CDR3aa: CASSLGTVVYEQYF; CDR3nt: TGTGCCAGCAGTTTAGGGACAGTAGTTTACGAGCAGTACTTC
j_gene: TRBJ2-1; d_gene: -; abundance: -; v_gene: TRBV5-1; CDR3aa: CASSLAQENNEQFF; CDR3nt: TGCGCCAGCAGCTTGGCACAGGAAAACAATGAGCAGTTCTTC
j_gene: TRBJ1-3; d_gene: -; abundance: -; v_gene: TRBV27; CDR3aa: CASSVRAGPGNTIYF; CDR3nt: TGTGCCAGCAGTGTCCGCGCGGGTCCAGGAAACACCATATATTTT
j_gene: TRBJ1-1; d_gene: TRBD1; abundance: -; v_gene: TRBV27; CDR3aa: CASSLTGGRYTEAFF; CDR3nt: TGTGCCAGCAGCTTGACAGGGGGCCGTTACACTGAAGCTTTCTTT
j_gene: TRBJ1-2; d_gene: TRBD1; abundance: -; v_gene: TRBV7-2; CDR3aa: CASSIQGAGNYGYTF; CDR3nt: TGTGCCAGCAGCATACAGGGGGCTGGTAACTATGGCTACACCTTC
j_gene: TRBJ1-2; d_gene: TRBD1; abundance: few; v_gene: TRBV3-1/TRBV3-2; CDR3aa: CASSQGQGYNYGYTF; CDR3nt: TGTGCCAGCAGCCAGGGACAGGGATATAACTATGGCTACACCTTC
j_gene: TRBJ1-4; d_gene: -; abundance: -; v_gene: TRBV6-6; CDR3aa: CASSRAGINEKLFF; CDR3nt: TGTGCCAGCAGTAGGGCAGGGATTAATGAAAAACTGTTTTTT
j_gene: TRBJ2-5; d_gene: TRBD1; abundance: -; v_gene: TRBV4-3; CDR3aa: CASSQVPPGQGTETQYF; CDR3nt: TGCGCCAGCAGCCAAGTACCACCGGGACAGGGCACTGAGACCCAGTACTTC
j_gene: TRBJ2-2; d_gene: -; abundance: few; v_gene: TRBV7-7; CDR3aa: CASSPDSQGTGELFF; CDR3nt: TGTGCTAGCAGCCCTGACAGTCAGGGAACCGGGGAGCTGTTTTTT
j_gene: TRBJ2-7; d_gene: TRBD2; abundance: -; v_gene: TRBV6-1; CDR3aa: CASSEGLAVEAYEQYF; CDR3nt: TGTGCCAGCAGTGAGGGACTAGCCGTGGAGGCATACGAGCAGTACTTC
j_gene: TRBJ1-3; d_gene: -; abundance: -; v_gene: TRBV27; CDR3aa: CASSVSRAGNTIYF; CDR3nt: TGTGCCAGCAGTGTCAGCAGGGCTGGAAACACCATATATTTT
j_gene: TRBJ1-1; d_gene: -; abundance: once; v_gene: TRBV7-2; CDR3aa: CASSSQGPENTEAFF; CDR3nt: TGTGCCAGCAGCTCACAGGGACCTGAGAACACTGAAGCTTTCTTT
j_gene: TRBJ2-1; d_gene: TRBD1; abundance: -; v_gene: TRBV29-1; CDR3aa: CSVGGRDRGYYNEQFF; CDR3nt: TGCAGCGTTGGAGGAAGGGACAGGGGCTATTACAATGAGCAGTTCTTC
j_gene: TRBJ2-7; d_gene: -; abundance: -; v_gene: TRBV6-5; CDR3aa: CASSYAGAWEQYF; CDR3nt: TGTGCCAGCAGCTATGCAGGGGCTTGGGAGCAGTACTTC
j_gene: TRBJ2-1; d_gene: -; abundance: -; v_gene: TRBV18; CDR3aa: CASSPDGRENEQFF; CDR3nt: TGTGCCAGCTCACCAGATGGTAGAGAGAATGAGCAGTTCTTC
j_gene: TRBJ1-1; d_gene: -; abundance: -; v_gene: TRBV2; CDR3aa: CASSESGANTEAFF; CDR3nt: TGTGCCAGCAGTGAAAGTGGGGCGAACACTGAAGCTTTCTTT
j_gene: TRBJ1-2; d_gene: -; abundance: -; v_gene: TRBV13; CDR3aa: CASSLEGVRDGYTF; CDR3nt: TGTGCCAGCAGCTTAGAGGGGGTCAGGGATGGCTACACCTTC
j_gene: TRBJ2-7; d_gene: TRBD2; abundance: -; v_gene: TRBV9; CDR3aa: CASSVGGTSGAYEQYF; CDR3nt: TGTGCCAGCAGCGTAGGAGGGACTAGCGGGGCCTACGAGCAGTACTTC
j_gene: TRBJ1-5; d_gene: TRBD1; abundance: -; v_gene: TRBV5-6; CDR3aa: CASSSRQGGQPQHF; CDR3nt: TGTGCCAGCAGCTCGCGACAGGGAGGCCAGCCCCAGCATTTT
j_gene: TRBJ2-1; d_gene: -; abundance: -; v_gene: TRBV4-3; CDR3aa: CASSQEVGRHNEQFF; CDR3nt: TGCGCCAGCAGCCAAGAGGTCGGGAGACATAATGAGCAGTTCTTC
j_gene: TRBJ2-3; d_gene: -; abundance: -; v_gene: TRBV7-9; CDR3aa: CASSLNSRGVTDTQYF; CDR3nt: TGTGCCAGCAGCTTAAATTCCAGGGGGGTGACAGATACGCAGTATTTT
j_gene: TRBJ1-1; d_gene: -; abundance: -; v_gene: TRBV7-9; CDR3aa: CASSPEITYSEAFF; CDR3nt: TGTGCCAGCAGCCCGGAGATTACTTACTCTGAAGCTTTCTTT